The sequence of this T cell receptor beta chain was determined in a study of identical twins. Study-level results: Low generation-probability sequences were in excess among twin-shared out-of-frame alpha sequences. Insertions were fewer in abundant cord blood beta clonotypes, whereas memory repertoires showed none of this pattern.

All donors were healthy Caucasians. After template switching added a universal primer site, the resulting cDNA carried unique molecular identifiers. TCRdb reprocessed the 5' RACE reads with MiXCR, giving one entry per CDR3 protein. The table shows around 1.7 million distinct CDR3 sequences, with under 35% occurring only once. With respect to this clonotype: Its antigen is not identified.

Germline lookup yields CDR1 SGHRS and CDR2 YFSETQ. The CDR3 runs to 15 residues. V lost 3 bases, J lost 4 bases, and 8 bases stayed unmatched. The sequencing sample was made of cord blood. This TCR came from a newborn girl in good health. The chain is built from TRBV5-1 and TRBJ1-1; 8 bases agree with TRBD1. The CDR3 DNA reads as TGCGCCAGCAGCTACCCACAGGGGGTGGGCACTGAAGCTTTCTTT. This sequence encodes CASSYPQGVGTEAFF.